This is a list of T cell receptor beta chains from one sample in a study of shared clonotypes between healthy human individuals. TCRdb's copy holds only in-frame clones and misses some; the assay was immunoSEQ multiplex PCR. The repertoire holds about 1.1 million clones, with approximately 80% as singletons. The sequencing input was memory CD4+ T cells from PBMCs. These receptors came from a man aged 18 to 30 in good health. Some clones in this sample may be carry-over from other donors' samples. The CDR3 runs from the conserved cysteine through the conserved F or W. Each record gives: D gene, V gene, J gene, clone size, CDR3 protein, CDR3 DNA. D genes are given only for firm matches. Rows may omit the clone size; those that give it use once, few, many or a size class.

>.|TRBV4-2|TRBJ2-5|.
CASSQVLSPDRQETQYF
TGTGCCAGCAGCCAAGTTCTATCGCCGGACAGACAAGAGACCCAGTACTTC
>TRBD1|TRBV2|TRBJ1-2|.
CASGTGVQIDGYTF
TGTGCCTCCGGGACAGGGGTTCAGATTGATGGCTACACCTTC
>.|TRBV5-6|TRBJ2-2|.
CASSHQRAINTGELFF
TGTGCCAGCAGCCACCAGCGGGCTATTAACACCGGGGAGCTGTTTTTT
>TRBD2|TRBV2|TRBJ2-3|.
CASMLAGAGTDTQYF
TGTGCCAGCATGTTAGCGGGAGCGGGCACAGATACGCAGTATTTT
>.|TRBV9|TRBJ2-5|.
CASSVSGQETQYF
TGTGCCAGCAGCGTAAGCGGGCAAGAGACCCAGTACTTC
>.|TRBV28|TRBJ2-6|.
CASSSRRAGSFSGANVLTF
TGTGCCAGCAGTTCCCGCCGGGCGGGCTCTTTCTCTGGGGCCAACGTCCTGACTTTC
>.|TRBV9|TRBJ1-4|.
CASSGKDTLNEKLFF
TGTGCCAGCAGCGGAAAAGACACGCTGAATGAAAAACTGTTTTTT
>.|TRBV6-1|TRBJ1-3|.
CASSEQGLMIGNTIYF
TGTGCCAGCAGTGAACAGGGATTGATGATAGGAAACACCATATATTTT
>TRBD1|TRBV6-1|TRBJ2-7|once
CASRQISGTGDEQYF
TGTGCCAGCAGACAGATCTCCGGGACAGGGGACGAGCAGTACTTC
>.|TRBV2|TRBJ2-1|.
CASSARGKAYNEQFF
TGTGCCAGCAGTGCCAGGGGAAAGGCCTACAATGAGCAGTTCTTC